This T cell receptor (beta chain) was sequenced in a study of T cell changes during pregnancy in multiple sclerosis. Assay: immunoSEQ multiplex PCR; the TCRdb copy retains only in-frame clones and omits some. The data contain some 70,000 clones, more than 80% of them singletons. The CDR3 loop spans 15 amino acids. Germline CDR1 reads SGHKS; CDR2 reads YYEKEE (reference sequence). V lost 3 bases and J 0 bases, leaving 13 bases between the germline ends. This clone was counted once. The J gene is TRBJ2-7, the V gene TRBV5-5, with D possibly being TRBD1 (6 bases). The source is a female donor with multiple sclerosis, enrolled in a pregnancy study. The sample in question was peripheral blood, obtained in the second trimester of pregnancy. The CDR3 loop is CASSSDSQTSYEQYF. CDR3 DNA: TGTGCCAGCAGCTCGGACAGCCAAACCTCCTACGAGCAGTACTTC.